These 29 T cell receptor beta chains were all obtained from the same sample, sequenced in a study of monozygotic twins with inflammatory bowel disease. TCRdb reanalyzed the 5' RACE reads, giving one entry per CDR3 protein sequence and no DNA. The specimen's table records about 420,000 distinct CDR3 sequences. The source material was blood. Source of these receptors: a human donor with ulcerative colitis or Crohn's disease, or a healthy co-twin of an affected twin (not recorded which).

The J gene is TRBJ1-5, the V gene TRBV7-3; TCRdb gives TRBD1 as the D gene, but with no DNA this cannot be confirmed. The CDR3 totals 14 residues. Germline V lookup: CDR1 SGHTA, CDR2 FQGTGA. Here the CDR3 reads CASSFGQSKEPQHF. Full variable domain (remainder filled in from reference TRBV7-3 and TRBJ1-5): GAGVSQTPSNKVTEKGKYVELRCDPISGHTALYWYRQSLGQGPEFLIYFQGTGAADDSGLPNDRFFAVRPEGSVSTLKIQRTERGDSAVYLCASSFGQSKEPQHFGDGTRLSIL.

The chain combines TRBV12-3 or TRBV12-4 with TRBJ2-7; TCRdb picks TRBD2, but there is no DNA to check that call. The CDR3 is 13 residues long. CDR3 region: CASSRRVHYEQYF.

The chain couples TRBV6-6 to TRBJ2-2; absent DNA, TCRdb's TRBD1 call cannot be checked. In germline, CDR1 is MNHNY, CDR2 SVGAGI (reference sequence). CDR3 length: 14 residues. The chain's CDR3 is CASQGAIDTGELFF.

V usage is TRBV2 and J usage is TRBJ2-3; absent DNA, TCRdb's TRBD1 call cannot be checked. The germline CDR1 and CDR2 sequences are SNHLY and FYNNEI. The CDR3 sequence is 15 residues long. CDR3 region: CASSLRGLGSDTQYF.

The CDR3 region is CASSASSGGTGELFF. V and J are TRBV19 and TRBJ2-2; TCRdb gives TRBD2 as the D gene, but with no DNA this cannot be confirmed. Per germline, CDR1 LNHDA and CDR2 SQIVND (reference sequence). The CDR3 length is 15 residues. Full variable domain (remainder filled in from reference TRBV19 and TRBJ2-2): DGGITQSPKYLFRKEGQNVTLSCEQNLNHDAMYWYRQDPGQGLRLIYYSQIVNDFQKGDIAEGYSVSREKKESFPLTVTSAQKNPTAFYLCASSASSGGTGELFFGEGSRLTVL.

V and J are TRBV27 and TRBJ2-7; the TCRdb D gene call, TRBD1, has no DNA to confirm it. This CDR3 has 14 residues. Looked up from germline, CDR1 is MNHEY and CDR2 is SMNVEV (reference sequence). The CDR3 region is CASRAGILGYEQYF.

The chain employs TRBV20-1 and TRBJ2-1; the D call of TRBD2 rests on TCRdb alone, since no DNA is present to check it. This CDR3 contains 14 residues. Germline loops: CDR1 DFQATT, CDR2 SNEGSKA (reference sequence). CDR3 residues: CSASGWEAVNEQFF.

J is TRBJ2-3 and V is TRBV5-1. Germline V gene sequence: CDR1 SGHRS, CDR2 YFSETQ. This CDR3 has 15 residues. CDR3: CASSLVTAYTDTQYF. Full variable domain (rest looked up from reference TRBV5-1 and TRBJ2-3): KAGVTQTPRYLIKTRGQQVTLSCSPISGHRSVSWYQQTPGQGLQFLFEYFSETQRNKGNFPGRFSGRQFSNSRSEMNVSTLELGDSALYLCASSLVTAYTDTQYFGPGTRLTVL.

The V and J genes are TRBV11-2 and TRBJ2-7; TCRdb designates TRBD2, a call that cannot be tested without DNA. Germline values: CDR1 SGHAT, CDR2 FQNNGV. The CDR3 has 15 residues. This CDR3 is CASSLVFGSPYEQYF.

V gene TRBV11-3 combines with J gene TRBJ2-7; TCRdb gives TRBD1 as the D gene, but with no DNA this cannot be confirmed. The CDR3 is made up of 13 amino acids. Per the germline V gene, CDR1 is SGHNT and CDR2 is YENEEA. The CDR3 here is CASSFVRGHEQYF. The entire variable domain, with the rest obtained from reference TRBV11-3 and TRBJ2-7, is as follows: EAGVVQSPRYKIIEKKQPVAFWCNPISGHNTLYWYLQNLGQGPELLIRYENEEAVDDSQLPKDRFSAERLKGVDSTLKIQPAELGDSAVYLCASSFVRGHEQYFGPGTRLTVT.

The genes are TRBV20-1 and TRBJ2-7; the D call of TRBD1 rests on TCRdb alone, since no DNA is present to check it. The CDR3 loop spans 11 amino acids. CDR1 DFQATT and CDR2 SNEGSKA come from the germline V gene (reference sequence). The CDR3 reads CSAYRVDEQYF.

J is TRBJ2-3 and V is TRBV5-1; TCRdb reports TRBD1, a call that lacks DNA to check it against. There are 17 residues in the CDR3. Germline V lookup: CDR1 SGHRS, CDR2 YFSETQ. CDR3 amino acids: CASSPEVRGTSTDTQYF.

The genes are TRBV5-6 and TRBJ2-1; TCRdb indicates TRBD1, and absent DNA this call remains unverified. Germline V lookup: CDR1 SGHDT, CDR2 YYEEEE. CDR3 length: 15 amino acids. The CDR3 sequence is CASSVGDRVYNEQFF.

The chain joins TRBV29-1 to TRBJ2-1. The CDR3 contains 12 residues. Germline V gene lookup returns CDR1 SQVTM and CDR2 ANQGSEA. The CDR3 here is CSVGLGYNEQFF.

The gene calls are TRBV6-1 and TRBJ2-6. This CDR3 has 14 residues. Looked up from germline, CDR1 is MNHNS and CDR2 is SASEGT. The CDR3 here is CASSASSGANVLTF.

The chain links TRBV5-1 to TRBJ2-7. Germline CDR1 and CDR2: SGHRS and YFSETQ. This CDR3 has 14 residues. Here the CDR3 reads CASSLGQGFDEQYF.

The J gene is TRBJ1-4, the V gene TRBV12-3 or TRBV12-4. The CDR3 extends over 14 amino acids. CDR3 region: CASRGGVDGEKLFF.

The CDR3 protein is CSVGGLNTEAFF. This chain links TRBV29-1 with TRBJ1-1. The CDR3 has 12 residues. Looked up from germline, CDR1 is SQVTM and CDR2 is ANQGSEA. Full variable domain (outside the CDR3, taken from reference TRBV29-1 and TRBJ1-1): SAVISQKPSRDICQRGTSLTIQCQVDSQVTMMFWYRQQPGQSLTLIATANQGSEATYESGFVIDKFPISRPNLTFSTLTVSNMSPEDSSIYLCSVGGLNTEAFFGQGTRLTVV.

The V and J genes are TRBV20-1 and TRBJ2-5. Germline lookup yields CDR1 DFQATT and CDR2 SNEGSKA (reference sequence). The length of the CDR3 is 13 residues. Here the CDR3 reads CSARKDGQETQYF.

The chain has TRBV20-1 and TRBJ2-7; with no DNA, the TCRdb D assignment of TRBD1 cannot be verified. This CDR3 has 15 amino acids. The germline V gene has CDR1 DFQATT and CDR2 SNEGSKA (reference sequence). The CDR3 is CSARWTGGYAYEQYF.

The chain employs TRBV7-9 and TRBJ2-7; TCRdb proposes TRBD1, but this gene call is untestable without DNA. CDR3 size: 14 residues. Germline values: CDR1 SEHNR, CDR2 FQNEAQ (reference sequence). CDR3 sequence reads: CASSRPGQLYEQYF.

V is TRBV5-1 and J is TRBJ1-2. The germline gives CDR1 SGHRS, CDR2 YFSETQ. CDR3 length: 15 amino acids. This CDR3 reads CASSLGWGLNYGYTF.

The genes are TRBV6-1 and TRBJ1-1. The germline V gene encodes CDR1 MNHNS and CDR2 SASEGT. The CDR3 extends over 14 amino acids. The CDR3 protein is CASTKGGKGTEAFF.

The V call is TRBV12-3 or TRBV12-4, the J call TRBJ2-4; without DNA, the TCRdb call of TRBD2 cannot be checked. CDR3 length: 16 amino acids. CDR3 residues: CASSLPAGGIRNIQYF.

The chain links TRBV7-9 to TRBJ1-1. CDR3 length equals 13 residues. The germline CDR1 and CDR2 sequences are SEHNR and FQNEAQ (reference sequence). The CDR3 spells CASSQELNTEAFF.

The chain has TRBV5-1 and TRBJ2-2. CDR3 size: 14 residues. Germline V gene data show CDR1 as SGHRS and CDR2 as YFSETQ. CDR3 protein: CASSLGGLPGELFF.

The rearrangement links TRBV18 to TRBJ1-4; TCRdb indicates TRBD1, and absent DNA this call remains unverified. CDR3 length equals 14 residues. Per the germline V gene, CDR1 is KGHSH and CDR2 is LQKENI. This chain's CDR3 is CASSPTGGNGKLFF.

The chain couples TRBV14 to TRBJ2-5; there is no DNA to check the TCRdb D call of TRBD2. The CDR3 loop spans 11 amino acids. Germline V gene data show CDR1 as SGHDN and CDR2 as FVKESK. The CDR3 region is CASSRRLVQYF.

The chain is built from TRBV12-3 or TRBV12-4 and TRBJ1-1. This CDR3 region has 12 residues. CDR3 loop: CASRGEYTEAFF.